This TCR beta chain emerged from a study of T cell repertoires in cytomegalovirus infection. Overall study context: It can be stated that public TCR beta signatures indicated CMV infection as well as a matching HLA type.

CDR1 SGHRS and CDR2 YFSETQ come from the germline V gene. Trimming pared 5 bases from V and 8 bases from J, leaving 16 bases between. This CDR3 region has 13 residues. TCRdb redid the calling of the reads with MiXCR, one entry per CDR3 protein. The sample shows more than 150,000 distinct CDR3 sequences, approximately 19% of them seen only once. Material: PBMCs. The source is a human donor in good health (CMV status not recorded). Some clones in this sample may be carry-over from other donors' samples. The rearrangement links TRBV5-1 to TRBJ1-2; D uncertain. The DNA of the CDR3 is TGCGCCAGCAGTCCCAATGGTCGCAGAGGCTACACCTTC. Its translation is CASSPNGRRGYTF. Filled out from reference TRBV5-1 and TRBJ1-2, the complete variable domain reads KAGVTQTPRYLIKTRGQQVTLSCSPISGHRSVSWYQQTPGQGLQFLFEYFSETQRNKGNFPGRFSGRQFSNSRSEMNVSTLELGDSALYLCASSPNGRRGYTFGSGTRLTVV.